Listed here are 26 T cell receptor beta chains from one sample, sequenced in a study of T cell responses to AZD1222 COVID-19 vaccine. The data were produced by immunoSEQ multiplex PCR, yet TCRdb's version contains in-frame clones alone and is incomplete. The table has some 150,000 clones, 90% to 95% seen once. Source: peripheral blood, taken 28 days after the second AZD1222 dose. These receptors were obtained from an adult who received the AZD1222 COVID-19 vaccine.

CDR3 sequence: CASSVGQPQHF. The DNA for the CDR3 is TGTGCCAGCAGTGTAGGGCAGCCCCAGCATTTT. V gene TRBV2 combines with J gene TRBJ1-5; D is unclear. Trimming shortened V by 4 bases and J by 7 bases, and 5 bases separated the two germline ends. Germline V gene data show CDR1 as SNHLY and CDR2 as FYNNEI. The CDR3 is 11 amino acids.

The rearrangement joins TRBV19 to TRBJ1-1; 9 bases align to TRBD1. The CDR3 is 15 amino acids. Germline CDR1 reads LNHDA; CDR2 reads SQIVND (reference sequence). The V segment lost 1 base and the J segment 3 bases; nucleotides outside the gene matches: 3. In nucleotides, the CDR3 is TGTGCCAGTAGTATAGGGACAGGGGTTCACACTGAAGCTTTCTTT. Amino acid sequence: CASSIGTGVHTEAFF.

The chain joins TRBV19 to TRBJ2-6, with TRBD1 identical over 8 bases. Looked up from germline, CDR1 is LNHDA and CDR2 is SQIVND (reference sequence). CDR3 length: 16 residues. Unmatched junction bases numbered 6, after V lost 4 bases and J lost 4 bases. CDR3 DNA: TGTGCCAGTAGTACCGGACAGGGTCTCGGGGCCAACGTCCTGACTTTC. This sequence encodes CASSTGQGLGANVLTF.

The V gene is TRBV7-2, the J gene TRBJ2-2, with 8 bases that match TRBD2. V shed 0 bases, J shed 5 bases, and the junction held 8 bases outside the gene matches. This CDR3 region has 17 residues. The germline V gene has CDR1 SGHTA and CDR2 FQGNSA. The CDR3 spells CASSLARAGGRTGELFF. CDR3 coding DNA: TGTGCCAGCAGCTTAGCGAGGGCGGGAGGTCGGACCGGGGAGCTGTTTTTT.

J is TRBJ2-7 and V is TRBV28; either TRBD1 or TRBD2 may fit D (5 bases each). The V gene lost 3 bases and the J gene lost 2 bases, with 11 bases spanning the gap. The CDR3 totals 14 residues. CDR1 is MDHEN, CDR2 SYDVKM, per germline. This chain's CDR3 is CASSLGTATYEQYF. CDR3 nucleotide sequence: TGTGCCAGCAGTTTGGGGACGGCAACCTACGAGCAGTACTTC.

This clone was seen once. The J gene is TRBJ2-1, the V gene TRBV7-2, with D possibly being TRBD2 (5 bases). The germline V gene has CDR1 SGHTA and CDR2 FQGNSA. Trimming removed 1 base from V and 3 bases from J, with 7 bases in between. The CDR3 runs to 14 residues. The CDR3 protein is CASSLDGVYNEQFF. DNA for the CDR3: TGTGCCAGCAGCTTAGACGGGGTCTACAATGAGCAGTTCTTC.

The chain employs TRBV28 and TRBJ1-2; D perhaps matches TRBD1 (5 bases). Germline assignment: CDR1 MDHEN and CDR2 SYDVKM. The CDR3 covers 13 residues. Trimming took off 4 bases at V and 7 bases at J, with 13 bases between the two ends. The CDR3 DNA sequence: TGTGCCAGCAGTTCCAGGGTTAGGTTTGGCTACACCTTC. This codes for CASSSRVRFGYTF.

This clone has a single count. This rearrangement joins TRBV2 to TRBJ2-1, with TRBD1 matching 11 bases. With 0 bases clipped from V and 4 bases from J, the junction kept 5 bases outside the gene matches. From germline, CDR1 is SNHLY and CDR2 FYNNEI. The CDR3 sequence is 17 residues long. The CDR3 spells CASSEASGTGGYNEQFF. CDR3 in DNA: TGTGCCAGCAGTGAAGCGTCAGGGACAGGGGGGTACAATGAGCAGTTCTTC.

The chain has TRBV19 and TRBJ1-1; D not certain. Trimming took 3 bases from V and 6 from J, leaving 14 bases between them. The CDR3 is made up of 14 amino acids. Germline lookup yields CDR1 LNHDA and CDR2 SQIVND (reference sequence). The CDR3 is CASSIGVASPEAFF. The CDR3 nucleotides read TGTGCCAGTAGTATTGGGGTCGCCAGCCCTGAAGCTTTCTTT.

The rearrangement links TRBV28 to TRBJ1-5, with 7 bases lining up with TRBD1. The CDR3 sequence is 15 residues long. Germline trimming cut 7 bases from V and 1 base from J; bases unmatched to any gene: 7. The germline gives CDR1 MDHEN, CDR2 SYDVKM. The CDR3 is CASTPAGGSNQPQHF. CDR3 nucleotide sequence: TGTGCCAGCACCCCCGCAGGGGGGAGCAATCAGCCCCAGCATTTT.

V gene TRBV28 combines with J gene TRBJ2-6, with 9 positions matching TRBD1. Germline trimming cut 6 bases from V and 0 bases from J; bases unmatched to any gene: 6. There are 17 residues in the CDR3. Germline lookup yields CDR1 MDHEN and CDR2 SYDVKM. This CDR3 is CASSKQGALSGANVLTF. The CDR3 DNA follows: TGTGCCAGCAGCAAACAGGGGGCTCTCTCTGGGGCCAACGTCCTGACTTTC.

This clone was observed a handful of times. V is TRBV18 and J is TRBJ1-1; perhaps TRBD1 as D (5 bases). Germline CDR1 KGHSH, CDR2 LQKENI. The CDR3 runs to 12 residues. V shed 3 bases and J shed 8 bases, with 10 bases lying between them. In nucleotides, the CDR3 is TGTGCCAGCTCACCCGGGACCAGGGAAGCTTTCTTT. Amino acid sequence: CASSPGTREAFF.

This clone is a singleton in its sample. The genes are TRBV5-1 and TRBJ2-2, with D possibly being TRBD2 (7 bases). The germline CDR1 and CDR2 sequences are SGHRS and YFSETQ. The CDR3 is 15 amino acids. The ends were cut back, 3 bases at V and 4 bases at J, with 13 bases in the middle. This CDR3 is CASSSGGAPTGELFF. The CDR3 DNA reads as TGCGCCAGCAGCTCTGGGGGGGCCCCCACCGGGGAGCTGTTTTTT.

J is TRBJ1-2 and V is TRBV6-1, with D maybe TRBD1 (5 bases). The germline V gene encodes CDR1 MNHNS and CDR2 SASEGT. This CDR3 is built from 13 residues. V dropped 1 base and J dropped 4 bases, with 7 bases sitting between them. CDR3 amino acids: CASSEGGIYGYTF. The CDR3 DNA reads as TGTGCCAGCAGTGAAGGGGGCATCTATGGCTACACCTTC.

This clone was recorded only once. The chain is built from TRBV12-3 or TRBV12-4 and TRBJ2-1; D unresolved. The V gene lost 6 bases and the J gene lost 5 bases, with 5 bases spanning the gap. The CDR3 sequence is 11 residues long. The CDR3 bases are TGTGCCAGCAGAGAGAACAATGAGCAGTTCTTC. Protein product: CASRENNEQFF.

This chain links TRBV19 with TRBJ1-1, with a weak D call TRBD1 (5 bases). The CDR3 spans 13 residues. V was pared by 9 bases and J by 4 bases, with 15 bases between. Germline assignment: CDR1 LNHDA and CDR2 SQIVND (reference sequence). The CDR3 bases are TGTGCCAGACTGGGGGGTAGGAGCACTGAAGCTTTCTTT. This gives the protein CARLGGRSTEAFF.

This clone was counted a single time. The chain combines TRBV19 with TRBJ2-6; no reliable D call. Germline-derived CDR1 and CDR2 are LNHDA and SQIVND (reference sequence). The CDR3 has 15 residues. Trimming stripped 6 bases from V and 4 bases from J, with 13 bases between. CDR3 nucleotide sequence: TGTGCCAGTAGCCCAGTGGGTAGAGGGGCCAACGTCCTGACTTTC. It is translated as CASSPVGRGANVLTF. The entire variable domain, with the rest obtained from reference TRBV19 and TRBJ2-6, is as follows: DGGITQSPKYLFRKEGQNVTLSCEQNLNHDAMYWYRQDPGQGLRLIYYSQIVNDFQKGDIAEGYSVSREKKESFPLTVTSAQKNPTAFYLCASSPVGRGANVLTFGAGSRLTVL.

The chain joins TRBV12-3 or TRBV12-4 to TRBJ2-5, with D possibly TRBD1 on 6 matching bases. CDR3 length: 12 residues. The germline V and J ends were trimmed by 8 bases and 5 bases, with 12 bases remaining between them. The DNA for the CDR3 is TGTGCCAGCGCTACAGGGTTTGAGACCCAGTACTTC. Translation gives CASATGFETQYF.

J is TRBJ2-7 and V is TRBV19; D is possibly TRBD1 (6 bases). CDR1 and CDR2 (germline): LNHDA, SQIVND (reference sequence). The CDR3 sequence is 14 residues long. V was cut by 2 bases and J by 2 bases, with 10 bases left in between. The DNA for the CDR3 is TGTGCCAGTAGTATACCGGGACAAGCCTACGAGCAGTACTTC. This codes for CASSIPGQAYEQYF.

This rearrangement joins TRBV19 to TRBJ1-2; D is possibly TRBD1 (5 bases). This CDR3 region has 12 residues. CDR1 is LNHDA, CDR2 SQIVND, per germline (reference sequence). V was trimmed by 6 bases and J by 8 bases, leaving 13 bases between them. The CDR3 DNA sequence: TGTGCCAGTAGAGTTTCAGGGAGCGGCTACACCTTC. Protein: CASRVSGSGYTF.

This rearrangement joins TRBV9 to TRBJ1-5; D perhaps matches TRBD1 (5 bases). The germline CDR1 and CDR2 sequences are SGDLS and YYNGEE. CDR3 size: 14 residues. V lost 0 bases and J lost 7, with 11 bases in between. The CDR3 DNA reads as TGTGCCAGCAGCGTAGATGGGGGACCCCAGCCCCAGCATTTT. Protein sequence: CASSVDGGPQPQHF.

The chain carries TRBV7-6 and TRBJ1-1; D is unclear. Germline CDR1 is SGHVS and CDR2 is FNYEAQ. The CDR3 contains 14 residues. With 1 base removed from V and 2 bases from J, the gap between germline ends came to 8 bases. This CDR3 reads CASSLGASNTEAFF. The CDR3 DNA reads as TGTGCCAGCAGCTTAGGGGCTAGCAACACTGAAGCTTTCTTT.

The chain links TRBV20-1 to TRBJ2-6; D not certain. V was cut by 3 bases and J by 1 base, with 7 bases left in between. Germline CDR1 DFQATT, CDR2 SNEGSKA (reference sequence). This CDR3 has 14 amino acids. In nucleotides, the CDR3 is TGCAGTGCTAGTCACGGGTCTGGGGCCAACGTCCTGACTTTC. Protein sequence: CSASHGSGANVLTF.

The chain recombines TRBV7-9 with TRBJ1-6; D not resolved. Between the trimmed V and J ends, which lost 2 bases and 7 bases, there was a span of 9 bases. CDR3 length equals 14 residues. Germline V gene lookup returns CDR1 SEHNR and CDR2 FQNEAQ (reference sequence). The CDR3 nucleotides read TGTGCCAGCAGCTTATTGGATCCGAATTCACCCCTCCACTTT. Amino acid sequence: CASSLLDPNSPLHF.

The rearrangement joins TRBV5-1 to TRBJ1-1, with 9 positions matching TRBD1. This CDR3 is built from 13 residues. V dropped 4 bases and J dropped 7; count of bases not matched to a gene: 5. CDR1 is SGHRS, CDR2 YFSETQ, per germline. The CDR3 spells CASSPGTGIEAFF. CDR3 nucleotide sequence: TGCGCCAGCAGCCCTGGGACAGGGATTGAAGCTTTCTTT.

The chain combines TRBV7-9 with TRBJ2-3, with D hard to call. The CDR3 spans 16 residues. Germline V gene data show CDR1 as SEHNR and CDR2 as FQNEAQ (reference sequence). Deletions cut 1 base from V and 6 bases from J, with 17 bases between. In DNA form, the CDR3 reads TGTGCCAGCAGCTTAGGAGTCCTAGGGCAGTCGGATACGCAGTATTTT. This encodes CASSLGVLGQSDTQYF.